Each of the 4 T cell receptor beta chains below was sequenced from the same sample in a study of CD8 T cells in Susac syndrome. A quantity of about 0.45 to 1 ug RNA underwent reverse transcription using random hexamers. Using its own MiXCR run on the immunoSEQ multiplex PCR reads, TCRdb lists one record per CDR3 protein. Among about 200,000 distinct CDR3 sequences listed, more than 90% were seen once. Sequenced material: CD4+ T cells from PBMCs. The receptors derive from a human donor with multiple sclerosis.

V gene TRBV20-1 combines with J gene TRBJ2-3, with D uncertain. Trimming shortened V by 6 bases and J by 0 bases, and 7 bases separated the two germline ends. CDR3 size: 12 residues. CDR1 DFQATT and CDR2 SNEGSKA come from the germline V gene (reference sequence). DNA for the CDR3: TGCAGTGCGATGGGTAGCACAGATACGCAGTATTTT. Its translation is CSAMGSTDTQYF.

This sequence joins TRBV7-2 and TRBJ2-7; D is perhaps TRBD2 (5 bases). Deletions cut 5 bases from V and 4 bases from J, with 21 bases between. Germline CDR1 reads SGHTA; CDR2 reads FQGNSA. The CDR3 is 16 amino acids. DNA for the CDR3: TGTGCCAGCAGCGTGGGGAGAGGCAGCGACTTTTACGAGCAGTACTTC. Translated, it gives CASSVGRGSDFYEQYF.

CDR3 bases: TGTGCCAGCCGACCGGGCAGTGGGACTACCACCAGGGCTACGCAGTATTTT. It is translated as CASRPGSGTTTRATQYF. V usage is TRBV6-1 and J usage is TRBJ2-3, with 7 nucleotides matching TRBD2. The CDR3 contains 17 residues. The J segment lost 8 bases and the V segment lost 8 bases, leaving 22 bases of the junction unmatched. Germline V gene data show CDR1 as MNHNS and CDR2 as SASEGT.

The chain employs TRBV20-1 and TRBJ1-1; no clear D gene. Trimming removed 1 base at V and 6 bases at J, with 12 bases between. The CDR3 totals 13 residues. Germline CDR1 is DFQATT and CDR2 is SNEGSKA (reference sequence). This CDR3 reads CSARGPVGSEAFF. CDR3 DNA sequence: TGCAGTGCTAGAGGCCCGGTTGGGTCTGAAGCTTTCTTT.